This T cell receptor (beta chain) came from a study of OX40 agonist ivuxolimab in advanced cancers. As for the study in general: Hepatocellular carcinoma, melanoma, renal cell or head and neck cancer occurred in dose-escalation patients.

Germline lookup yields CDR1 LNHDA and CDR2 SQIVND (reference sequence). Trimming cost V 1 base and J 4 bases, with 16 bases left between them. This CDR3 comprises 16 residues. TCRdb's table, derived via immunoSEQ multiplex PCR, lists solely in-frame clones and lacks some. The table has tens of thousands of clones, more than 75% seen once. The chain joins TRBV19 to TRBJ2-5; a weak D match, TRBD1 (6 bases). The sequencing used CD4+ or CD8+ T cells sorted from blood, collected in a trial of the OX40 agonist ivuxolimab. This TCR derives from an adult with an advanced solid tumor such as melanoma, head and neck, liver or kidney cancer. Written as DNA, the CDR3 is TGTGCCAGTAGTATAGGGGGAACAGGGTCGTCAGAGACCCAGTACTTC. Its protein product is CASSIGGTGSSETQYF.